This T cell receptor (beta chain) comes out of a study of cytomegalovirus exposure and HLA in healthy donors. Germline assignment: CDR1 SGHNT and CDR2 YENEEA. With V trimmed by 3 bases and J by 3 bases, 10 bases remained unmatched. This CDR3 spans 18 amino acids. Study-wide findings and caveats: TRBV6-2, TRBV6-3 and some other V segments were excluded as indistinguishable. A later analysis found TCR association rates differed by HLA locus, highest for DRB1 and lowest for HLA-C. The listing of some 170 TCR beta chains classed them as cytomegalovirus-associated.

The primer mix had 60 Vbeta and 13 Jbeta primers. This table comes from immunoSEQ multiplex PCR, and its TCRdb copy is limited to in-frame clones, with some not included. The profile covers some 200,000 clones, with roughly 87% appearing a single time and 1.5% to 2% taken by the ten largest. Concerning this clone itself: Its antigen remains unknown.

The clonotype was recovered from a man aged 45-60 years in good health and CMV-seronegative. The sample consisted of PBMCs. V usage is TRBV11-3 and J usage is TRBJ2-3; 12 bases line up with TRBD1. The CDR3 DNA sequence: TGTGCCAGCAGCTTGAGGGGGACAGGGGGCACCTGGACAGATACGCAGTATTTT. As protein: CASSLRGTGGTWTDTQYF.